Shown below are 18 T cell receptor beta chains from a single sample sequenced in a study of cytomegalovirus exposure and HLA in healthy donors. 60 Vbeta and 13 Jbeta primers were used in PCR. Generated by immunoSEQ multiplex PCR, the TCRdb table keeps only in-frame clones and is missing some. The sample contains some 140,000 clones, roughly three quarters of which appear only once. Input material: PBMCs. The receptors stem from a woman aged 60-75 years in good health and CMV-seronegative.

The V call is TRBV14, the J call TRBJ2-5; 8 bases agree with TRBD2. The CDR3 sequence is 15 residues long. The germline V gene encodes CDR1 SGHDN and CDR2 FVKESK. V lost 2 bases, J lost 2 bases, and 4 bases stayed unmatched. In DNA, the CDR3 is TGTGCCAGCAGCCAACTACTAGCGGTACAAGAGACCCAGTACTTC. Translated: CASSQLLAVQETQYF.

The rearrangement uses TRBV11-2 and TRBJ2-5; D perhaps matches TRBD2 (6 bases). Trimming pared 5 bases from V and 3 bases from J, leaving 10 bases between. In germline, CDR1 is SGHAT, CDR2 FQNNGV. This CDR3 region has 13 residues. The CDR3 DNA is TGTGCCAGCAGCACGGGACTCGAAGAGACCCAGTACTTC. This translates into CASSTGLEETQYF.

A few counts support this clone. The J gene is TRBJ2-7, the V gene TRBV27; 13 bases agree with TRBD2. The trim removed 6 bases at V and 0 bases at J, leaving 2 bases unmatched. The CDR3 runs to 15 residues. Germline V gene sequence: CDR1 MNHEY, CDR2 SMNVEV (reference sequence). DNA of the CDR3: TGTGCCAGCAGCCGACTAGCGGGAGGCTCCTACGAGCAGTACTTC. Its translation is CASSRLAGGSYEQYF.

This clone has only one observation. The chain carries TRBV6-4 and TRBJ1-2; no definite D call. From germline, CDR1 is MRHNA and CDR2 SNTAGT. V dropped 4 bases and J dropped 1 base, with 7 bases sitting between them. This CDR3 is 13 amino acids long. The CDR3 region has the DNA TGTGCCAGCAGTGGAGGGTTTAACTATGGCTACACCTTC. Amino acids: CASSGGFNYGYTF.

V and J are TRBV30 and TRBJ1-4; 8 bases are a match to TRBD1. This CDR3 has 15 residues. The germline V gene has CDR1 GTSNPN and CDR2 SVGIG (reference sequence). With V trimmed by 1 base and J by 0 bases, 1 base remained unmatched. The CDR3 reads CAWSGDRPTNEKLFF. The CDR3 DNA sequence: TGTGCCTGGAGTGGGGACAGGCCAACTAATGAAAAACTGTTTTTT.

The chain combines TRBV10-1 with TRBJ1-6; TRBD1 agrees at 7 bases. Germline-derived CDR1 and CDR2 are WNHNN and SYGVQD (reference sequence). The CDR3 spans 16 residues. J lost 10 bases, V lost 2 bases, and 11 bases had no gene match. CDR3 sequence: CASSEPPRQGESPLHF. CDR3 sequence (DNA): TGCGCCAGCAGTGAGCCCCCCCGACAGGGAGAATCACCCCTCCACTTT.

V usage is TRBV10-3 and J usage is TRBJ2-7; 14 bases match TRBD2. Germline V CDR1 and CDR2: ENHRY, SYGVKD. V shed 6 bases, J shed 2 bases, and the junction held 6 bases outside the gene matches. There are 16 residues in the CDR3. For the CDR3, the DNA is TGTGCCATCAGCACCGGACTAGCGGGAGGTGCCTACGAGCAGTACTTC. Translated: CAISTGLAGGAYEQYF.

J is TRBJ2-1 and V is TRBV5-1, with D possibly TRBD2 on 5 matching bases. Deletions cut 0 bases from V and 4 bases from J, with 11 bases between. The CDR3 runs to 15 residues. Germline CDR1 reads SGHRS; CDR2 reads YFSETQ. The CDR3 region is CASSLGGRGYNEQFF. In DNA, the CDR3 is TGCGCCAGCAGCTTGGGTGGGAGAGGTTACAATGAGCAGTTCTTC.

This chain connects TRBV30 to TRBJ1-5; D may be TRBD1 (5 bases). This CDR3 spans 15 amino acids. CDR1 is GTSNPN and CDR2 is SVGIG in the germline V gene (reference sequence). V was pared by 0 bases and J by 2 bases, with 11 bases between. CDR3 residues: CAWSVRGRGNQPQHF. Here the CDR3 DNA reads TGTGCCTGGAGTGTTCGGGGGAGGGGCAATCAGCCCCAGCATTTT.

In this sample, this clone turned up a few times. The V and J genes are TRBV5-4 and TRBJ2-5, with TRBD2 identical over 11 bases. Germline CDR1 is SGHNT and CDR2 is YYREEE (reference sequence). J was trimmed by 6 bases and V by 2 bases; bases with no gene match: 9. The CDR3 has 16 residues. The CDR3 reads CASSFRSGGAVQTQYF. In DNA, the CDR3 is TGTGCCAGCAGCTTCCGTAGCGGGGGGGCAGTGCAGACCCAGTACTTC.

This chain uses TRBV4-2 with TRBJ1-1, with TRBD1 as a possible D gene (5 bases). Germline V gene lookup returns CDR1 LGHNA and CDR2 YNFKEQ. Trimming stripped 1 base from V and 3 bases from J, with 12 bases between. This CDR3 region has 15 residues. The CDR3 sequence: CASSQVLREDTEAFF. Written as DNA, the CDR3 is TGTGCCAGCAGCCAAGTGCTCAGGGAGGACACTGAAGCTTTCTTT.

V usage is TRBV18 and J usage is TRBJ1-3, with D possibly TRBD1 on 6 matching bases. The V end was cut by 0 bases, the J end by 2 bases, with 8 bases between. The V gene's germline CDR1 is KGHSH and CDR2 LQKENI. The CDR3 length is 15 residues. DNA for the CDR3: TGTGCCAGCTCACCACCCCCAGGGGCTGGAAACACCATATATTTT. It encodes CASSPPPGAGNTIYF.

This clone was picked up a small number of times. The V gene is TRBV4-2, the J gene TRBJ1-2, with 10 bases matching TRBD1. Looked up from germline, CDR1 is LGHNA and CDR2 is YNFKEQ. The J segment lost 7 bases and the V segment lost 0 bases, leaving 5 bases of the junction unmatched. This CDR3 contains 15 residues. The CDR3 here is CASSQDPGTGVGYTF. The CDR3 DNA sequence: TGTGCCAGCAGCCAAGATCCCGGGACAGGGGTTGGCTACACCTTC.

The chain recombines TRBV14 with TRBJ2-5; no definite D call. The germline gives CDR1 SGHDN, CDR2 FVKESK. V lost 2 bases and J lost 5, with 9 bases in between. The length of the CDR3 is 13 residues. The CDR3 sequence is CASSQQLSETQYF. DNA of the CDR3: TGTGCCAGCAGCCAACAACTAAGTGAGACCCAGTACTTC.

The V and J genes are TRBV28 and TRBJ1-1; no firm D call. The ends were cut back, 6 bases at V and 1 base at J, with 12 bases in the middle. The CDR3 runs to 14 residues. Germline lookup yields CDR1 MDHEN and CDR2 SYDVKM. CDR3 nucleotide sequence: TGTGCCAGCAGGTTAGGGAGTTCGAACACTGAAGCTTTCTTT. Encoded protein: CASRLGSSNTEAFF. The full variable domain, in which reference TRBV28 and TRBJ1-1 provide the parts outside the CDR3, is DVKVTQSSRYLVKRTGEKVFLECVQDMDHENMFWYRQDPGLGLRLIYFSYDVKMKEKGDIPEGYSVSREKKERFSLILESASTNQTSMYLCASRLGSSNTEAFFGQGTRLTVV.

The chain carries TRBV2 and TRBJ2-3; 9 nucleotides align to TRBD2. This CDR3 is built from 15 residues. V gave up 3 bases and J gave up 5 bases; unmatched junction bases: 6. Per germline, CDR1 SNHLY and CDR2 FYNNEI. CDR3 in amino acids: CASSDGGGGKDTQYF. Here the CDR3 DNA reads TGTGCCAGCAGTGACGGCGGGGGGGGAAAAGATACGCAGTATTTT.

The chain employs TRBV28 and TRBJ2-7; D is possibly TRBD1 (5 bases). This CDR3 has 11 residues. The germline V and J ends were trimmed by 6 bases and 4 bases, with 7 bases remaining between them. CDR1 and CDR2 from the germline V gene are MDHEN and SYDVKM. The CDR3 loop reads CASRGLYEQYF. CDR3 nucleotide sequence: TGTGCCAGCAGGGGGCTGTACGAGCAGTACTTC.

As DNA, the CDR3 is TGTGCCAGCAGTGTTGGGGGCGGTTCTTACGAGCAGTACTTC. This translates into CASSVGGGSYEQYF. The chain couples TRBV6-1 to TRBJ2-7, with a possible D match to TRBD1 (6 bases). Germline CDR1 MNHNS, CDR2 SASEGT. The length of the CDR3 is 14 residues. V was cut by 4 bases and J by 4 bases, with 14 bases left in between.